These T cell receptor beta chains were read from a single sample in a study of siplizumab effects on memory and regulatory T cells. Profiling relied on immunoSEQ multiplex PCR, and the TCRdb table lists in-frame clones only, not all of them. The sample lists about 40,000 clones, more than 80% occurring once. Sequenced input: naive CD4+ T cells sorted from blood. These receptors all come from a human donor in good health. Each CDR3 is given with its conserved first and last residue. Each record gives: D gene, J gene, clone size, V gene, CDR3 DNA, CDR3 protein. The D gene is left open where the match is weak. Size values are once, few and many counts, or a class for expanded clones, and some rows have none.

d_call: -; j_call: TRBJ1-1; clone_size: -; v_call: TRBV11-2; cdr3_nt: TGTGCCAGCAGCTTAGTAGGGAGTGAAGCTTTCTTT; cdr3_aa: CASSLVGSEAFF
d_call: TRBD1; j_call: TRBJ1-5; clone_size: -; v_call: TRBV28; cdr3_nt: TGTGCCAGCAGTACCGGGACAGGGGTCAATCAGCCCCAGCATTTT; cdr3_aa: CASSTGTGVNQPQHF
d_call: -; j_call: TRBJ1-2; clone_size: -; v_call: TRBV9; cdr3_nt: TGTGCCAGCAGCGTAGATCAGGGATCGTCTGGCTACACCTTC; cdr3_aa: CASSVDQGSSGYTF
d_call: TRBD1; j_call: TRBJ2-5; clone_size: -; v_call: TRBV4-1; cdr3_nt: TGCGCCAGCAGCCAAGCTCCGCGTGGGACAGGGTCTGCGGAGACCCAGTACTTC; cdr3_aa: CASSQAPRGTGSAETQYF
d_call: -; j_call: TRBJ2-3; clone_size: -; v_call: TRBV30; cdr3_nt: TGTGCCTGGAGACCACTCGCAGATACGCAGTATTTT; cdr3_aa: CAWRPLADTQYF
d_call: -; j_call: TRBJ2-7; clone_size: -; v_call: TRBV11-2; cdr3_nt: TGTGCCAGCAGCTTTCTGGACGAGCAGTACTTC; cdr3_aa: CASSFLDEQYF
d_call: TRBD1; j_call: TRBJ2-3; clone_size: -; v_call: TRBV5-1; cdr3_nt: TGCGCCAGCAGCTTGGCCCGGACAGGAGAGAGCACAGATACGCAGTATTTT; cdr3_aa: CASSLARTGESTDTQYF
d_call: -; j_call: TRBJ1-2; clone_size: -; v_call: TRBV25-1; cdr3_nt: TGTGCCAGCAGTGAATTTAACAGGGATAATGGCTACACCTTC; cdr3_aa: CASSEFNRDNGYTF
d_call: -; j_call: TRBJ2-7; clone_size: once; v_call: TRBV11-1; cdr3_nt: TGTGCCAGCAGCTTAGAAGCGGTCGGGTTAGGTCGGTTC; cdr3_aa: CASSLEAVGLGRF
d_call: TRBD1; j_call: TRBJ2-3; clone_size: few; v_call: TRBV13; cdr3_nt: TGTGCCAGCGCAAGGGGGCTAGTATGGACAGATACGCAGTATTTT; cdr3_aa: CASARGLVWTDTQYF
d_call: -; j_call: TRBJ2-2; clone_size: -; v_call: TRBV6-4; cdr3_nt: TGTGCCAGCAGCCGGGATCCGCTGAACACCGGGGAGCTGTTTTTT; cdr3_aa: CASSRDPLNTGELFF
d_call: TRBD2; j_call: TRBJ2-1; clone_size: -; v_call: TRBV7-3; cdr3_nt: TGTGCCAGCAGCTTGTACAGCGGGAGGGCCAATGAGCAGTTCTTC; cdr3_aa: CASSLYSGRANEQFF
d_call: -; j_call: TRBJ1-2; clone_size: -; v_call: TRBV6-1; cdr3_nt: TGTGCCAGCAGTGAAAGTTCACTTCGGATCCTATGGGGCTACACCTTC; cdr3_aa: CASSESSLRILWGYTF
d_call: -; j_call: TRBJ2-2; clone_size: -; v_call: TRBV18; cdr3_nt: TGTGCCAGCTCAAGTAGGACCGGGGAGCTGTTTTTT; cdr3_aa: CASSSRTGELFF
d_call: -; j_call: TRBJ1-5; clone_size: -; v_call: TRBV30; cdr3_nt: TGTGCCTGGAGTCCGGGGGGCAATCAGCCCCAGCATTTT; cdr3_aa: CAWSPGGNQPQHF
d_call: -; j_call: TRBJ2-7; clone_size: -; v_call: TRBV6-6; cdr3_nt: TGTGCCAGCAGTTATGCCTCCGGACGGAACTCCTACGAGCAGTACTTC; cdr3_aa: CASSYASGRNSYEQYF
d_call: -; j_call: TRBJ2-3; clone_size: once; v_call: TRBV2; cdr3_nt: TGTGCCAGCAGTGTGACAGCTACGACAGATACGCAGTATTTT; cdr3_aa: CASSVTATTDTQYF
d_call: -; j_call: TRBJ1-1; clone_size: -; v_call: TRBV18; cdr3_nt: TGTGCCAGCTCACGGACTAACCCTCTCTTCTTGAACACTGAAGCTTTCTTT; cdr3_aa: CASSRTNPLFLNTEAFF
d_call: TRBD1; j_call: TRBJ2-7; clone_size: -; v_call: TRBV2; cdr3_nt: TGTGCCAGCCATGCAGGGGGCTACGAGCAGTACTTC; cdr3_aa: CASHAGGYEQYF
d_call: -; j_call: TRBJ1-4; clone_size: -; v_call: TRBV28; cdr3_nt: TGTGCCAGCAGGGGGGGGGACCCGACTAATGAAAAACTGTTTTTT; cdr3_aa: CASRGGDPTNEKLFF
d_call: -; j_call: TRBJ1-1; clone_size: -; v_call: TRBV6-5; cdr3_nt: TGTGCCAGCAGTCGGGTCCTGGGCACTGAAGCTTTCTTT; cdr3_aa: CASSRVLGTEAFF
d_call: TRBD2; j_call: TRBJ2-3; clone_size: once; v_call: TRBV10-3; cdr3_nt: TGTGCCATCAGTCAGGGGCCGATGGTAGCGGGAGCTAAAGATACGCAGTATTTT; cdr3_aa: CAISQGPMVAGAKDTQYF
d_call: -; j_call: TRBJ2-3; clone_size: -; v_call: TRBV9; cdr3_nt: TGTGCCAGCAGCGTAGCTAGCACAGATACGCAGTATTTT; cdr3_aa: CASSVASTDTQYF